This T cell receptor (beta chain) was found in a study of cytomegalovirus exposure and HLA in healthy donors. Findings of the study overall: Segments of the TCR beta V type were, in most cases, productive about 87% or about 30% of the time in an earlier analysis.

PCR amplification relied on 60 Vbeta primers (plus 13 Jbeta primers). Method: immunoSEQ multiplex PCR; TCRdb's copy keeps in-frame clones and lacks some. Of 150,000 to 200,000 clones listed, 80% were seen once; the top ten hold around 0.69%. Concerning this clone: Its specificity is not known.

Germline V gene lookup returns CDR1 LNHNV and CDR2 YYDKDF (reference sequence). The CDR3 totals 16 residues. Sequenced sample: PBMCs. The chain couples TRBV15 to TRBJ2-3, with D possibly matching TRBD1 (6 bases). The J call may be in error: the DNA end matches TRBJ1-5 better. This receptor was obtained from a boy between 10 and 17 years old in good health and CMV-seronegative. The CDR3, as DNA: TGTGCCACCAGCAGAGGGACTAGCGGGGGGGCAGATACGCAGCATTTT. Its protein is CATSRGTSGGADTQHF.